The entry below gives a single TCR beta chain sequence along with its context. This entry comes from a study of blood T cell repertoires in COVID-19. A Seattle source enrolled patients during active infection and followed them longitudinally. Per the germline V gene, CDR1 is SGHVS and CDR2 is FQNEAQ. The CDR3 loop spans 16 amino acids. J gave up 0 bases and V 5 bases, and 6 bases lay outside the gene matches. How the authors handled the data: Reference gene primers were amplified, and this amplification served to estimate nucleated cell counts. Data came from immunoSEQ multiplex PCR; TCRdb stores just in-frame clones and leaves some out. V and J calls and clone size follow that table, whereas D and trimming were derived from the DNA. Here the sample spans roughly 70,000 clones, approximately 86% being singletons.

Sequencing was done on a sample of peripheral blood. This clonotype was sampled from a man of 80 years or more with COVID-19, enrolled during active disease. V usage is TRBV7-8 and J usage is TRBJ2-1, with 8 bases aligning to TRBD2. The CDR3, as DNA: TGTGCCAGCAGCAAAAAGCGGGGGCCCTCCTACAATGAGCAGTTCTTC. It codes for CASSKKRGPSYNEQFF. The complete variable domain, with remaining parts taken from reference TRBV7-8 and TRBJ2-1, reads GAGVSQSPRYKVAKRGQDVALRCDPISGHVSLFWYQQALGQGPEFLTYFQNEAQLDKSGLPSDRFFAERPEGSVSTLKIQRTQQEDSAVYLCASSKKRGPSYNEQFFGPGTRLTVL.